This T cell receptor (beta chain) was identified in a study of CD8+ T cells in alopecia areata. About the research overall: Tofacitinib ran 6 to 18 months, followed by 6 months off drug.

This CDR3 spans 14 amino acids. Germline V gene data show CDR1 as MNHEY and CDR2 as SVGAGI. V was cut by 0 bases and J by 3 bases, with 9 bases left in between. Extraction and reverse transcription of RNA yielded cDNA as the sequencing template. Here immunoSEQ multiplex PCR was the method, and the copy in TCRdb shows in-frame clones only, minus some. The repertoire has hundreds of thousands of clones, about two thirds of them found once; the top ten carry more than 0.95%. The sample consisted of CD4+ T cells sorted from blood, taken at week 0. This chain connects TRBV6-5 to TRBJ2-7, with no clear D. This TCR was sampled from a human donor with alopecia areata. CDR3 sequence (DNA): TGTGCCAGCAGTTACTCGCCAGGCGGCTACGAGCAGTACTTC. It encodes CASSYSPGGYEQYF.